This T cell receptor beta chain was observed in a study of blood T cell repertoires in COVID-19. Per the original methods: Reference gene primer amplification in the assay estimated nucleated cell counts. TCRdb's table, derived via immunoSEQ multiplex PCR, lists solely in-frame clones and lacks some. V, J and clone size are those of that table, while D and trimming were read from the DNA. Among about 200,000 clones listed, 75% to 95% were seen once. Trimming shortened V by 8 bases and J by 4 bases, and 6 bases separated the two germline ends. Per the germline V gene, CDR1 is WNHNN and CDR2 is SYGVQD (reference sequence). The CDR3 has 11 amino acids.

This sequence joins TRBV10-1 and TRBJ1-5, with D uncertain. Sequencing input: peripheral blood. The receptor was isolated from a man in his forties or fifties with acute or convalescent COVID-19. The CDR3 here is CASSLNQPQHF. In nucleotides, the CDR3 is TGCGCCAGCTCCCTAAATCAGCCCCAGCATTTT.